A single sample is the source of the 24 T cell receptor beta chains below, sequenced in a study of T cell responses to AZD1222 COVID-19 vaccine. Sequencing was performed with immunoSEQ multiplex PCR; in TCRdb, only in-frame clones are kept and a portion is missing. This table holds 100,000 to 150,000 clones, 85% to 90% found once. The input for sequencing was peripheral blood, taken 28 days after the second AZD1222 dose. These receptors all come from an adult who received the AZD1222 COVID-19 vaccine.

This clone appeared a few times. The gene calls are TRBV5-4 and TRBJ2-3; D ambiguous. The CDR3 is made up of 16 amino acids. V lost 0 bases to trimming and J lost 1 base, with 12 bases between them. CDR1 and CDR2 (germline): SGHNT, YYREEE (reference sequence). The CDR3 spells CASSLEGREGTDTQYF. The CDR3 DNA reads TGTGCCAGCAGCTTGGAAGGGCGCGAGGGCACAGATACGCAGTATTTT.

The genes are TRBV29-1 and TRBJ2-5, with D perhaps TRBD1 (5 bases). Germline V gene sequence: CDR1 SQVTM, CDR2 ANQGSEA. V lost 2 bases, J lost 1 base, and 14 bases lay in between. The CDR3 covers 15 residues. The chain's CDR3 is CSVETPRAFQETQYF. The CDR3, as DNA: TGCAGCGTTGAAACCCCCAGGGCGTTCCAAGAGACCCAGTACTTC.

This sequence joins TRBV29-1 and TRBJ2-5, with 7 nucleotides matching TRBD1. V lost 6 bases and J lost 3; bases outside the gene matches: 4. CDR3 size: 12 residues. Germline loops: CDR1 SQVTM, CDR2 ANQGSEA. CDR3 sequence: CSVSRGKETQYF. In nucleotides, the CDR3 is TGCAGCGTATCCAGGGGGAAAGAGACCCAGTACTTC.

The chain couples TRBV6-5 to TRBJ1-5; D is unresolved. Germline V lookup: CDR1 MNHEY, CDR2 SVGAGI. This CDR3 region has 12 residues. Trimming removed 6 bases at V and 7 bases at J, with 10 bases between. CDR3 sequence: CASRVHRQPQHF. CDR3 DNA: TGTGCCAGCAGGGTACACCGACAGCCCCAGCATTTT.

V usage is TRBV28 and J usage is TRBJ1-1, with D maybe TRBD1 (5 bases). In germline, CDR1 is MDHEN, CDR2 SYDVKM. Trimming took off 6 bases at V and 4 bases at J, with 15 bases between the two ends. The CDR3 covers 14 residues. CDR3 coding DNA: TGTGCCAGCAGCTTGGGGCGCTGGGGCACTGAAGCTTTCTTT. Its protein product is CASSLGRWGTEAFF. Together with reference TRBV28 and TRBJ1-1, the CDR3 gives the full variable domain: DVKVTQSSRYLVKRTGEKVFLECVQDMDHENMFWYRQDPGLGLRLIYFSYDVKMKEKGDIPEGYSVSREKKERFSLILESASTNQTSMYLCASSLGRWGTEAFFGQGTRLTVV.

The chain employs TRBV5-1 and TRBJ2-3, with D possibly matching TRBD1 (5 bases). The germline V gene has CDR1 SGHRS and CDR2 YFSETQ. The CDR3 length is 15 residues. V lost 3 bases, J lost 4 bases, and 15 bases lay in between. The CDR3 DNA reads as TGCGCCAGCAGCTCACGGACACCCATCGCAGATACGCAGTATTTT. Amino acids: CASSSRTPIADTQYF.

Comments on this clone: One end of the junction fails to match germline, which may point to a read error. This rearrangement joins TRBV7-9 to TRBJ1-1; D is undetermined. Germline assignment: CDR1 SEHNR and CDR2 FQNEAQ (reference sequence). The CDR3 totals 13 residues. Written as DNA, the CDR3 is TGTGCCAGCAGCTTAGCCCAGAACAGTGAAGCTTTCTTT. Protein: CASSLAQNSEAFF.

This rearrangement joins TRBV29-1 to TRBJ2-2; 8 bases map to TRBD2. This CDR3 contains 15 residues. Germline CDR1 and CDR2: SQVTM and ANQGSEA. With V trimmed by 5 bases and J by 4 bases, 9 bases remained unmatched. CDR3 in DNA: TGCAGCGTTCCCCGGGGGGGCGGGTTCACCGGGGAGCTGTTTTTT. Amino acids: CSVPRGGGFTGELFF.

This rearrangement joins TRBV27 to TRBJ1-6; D gene ambiguous. CDR3 length equals 14 residues. V lost 7 bases and J lost 7, with 14 bases in between. Germline loops: CDR1 MNHEY, CDR2 SMNVEV (reference sequence). The CDR3 DNA sequence: TGTGCCAGCACTGCCCAGCCTGCGAATTCACCCCTCCACTTT. Translating gives CASTAQPANSPLHF.

This chain connects TRBV5-4 to TRBJ2-1, with D perhaps assigned TRBD1 or TRBD2 (5 bases each). V lost 4 bases and J lost 6, with 14 bases in between. This CDR3 region has 14 residues. Germline loops: CDR1 SGHNT, CDR2 YYREEE (reference sequence). As DNA, the CDR3 is TGTGCCAGCAGCCAGGGATGGGGGTCCAATGAGCAGTTCTTC. This gives the protein CASSQGWGSNEQFF.

This rearrangement joins TRBV29-1 to TRBJ2-1; a possible D gene is TRBD2 (6 bases). The V gene's germline CDR1 is SQVTM and CDR2 ANQGSEA. V was pared by 7 bases and J by 5 bases, with 15 bases between. There are 13 residues in the CDR3. CDR3 coding DNA: TGCAGCGCTAGTCGGGGGAGAAACAATGAGCAGTTCTTC. It specifies CSASRGRNNEQFF.

The chain uses TRBV11-2 and TRBJ1-6, with D hard to call. Trimming removed 3 bases at V and 5 bases at J, with 11 bases between. This CDR3 comprises 15 residues. CDR1 and CDR2 (germline): SGHAT, FQNNGV. In nucleotides, the CDR3 is TGTGCCAGCAGCTTGTCACCCGGACATAATTCACCCCTCCACTTT. Protein product: CASSLSPGHNSPLHF. Variable domain in full (rest from reference TRBV11-2 and TRBJ1-6): EAGVAQSPRYKIIEKRQSVAFWCNPISGHATLYWYQQILGQGPKLLIQFQNNGVVDDSQLPKDRFSAERLKGVDSTLKIQPAKLEDSAVYLCASSLSPGHNSPLHFGNGTRLTVT.

This chain connects TRBV23-1 to TRBJ2-1; TRBD2 matches 16 bases. TRBV23-1 is marked as an open reading frame, function uncertain. After removal of 3 bases from V and 5 bases from J, the junction contained 7 bases not matched to a gene. The CDR3 has 18 residues. CDR3 loop: CASSHGTSGGAGNNEQFF. DNA of the CDR3: TGCGCCAGCAGTCACGGGACTAGCGGGGGGGCAGGTAACAATGAGCAGTTCTTC.

The table lists this clone with many counts. The chain carries TRBV9 and TRBJ1-3; 8 bases line up with TRBD1. CDR3 length: 15 residues. CDR1 and CDR2 from the germline V gene are SGDLS and YYNGEE. V trimming: 4 bases; J trimming: 5 bases; junction bases outside the gene matches: 8. The CDR3 reads CASSSQGASRNTIYF. DNA for the CDR3: TGTGCCAGCAGCTCCCAGGGGGCGAGTAGAAACACCATATATTTT.

This clone was observed a single time. The rearrangement uses TRBV29-1 and TRBJ2-3, with D perhaps being TRBD1 or TRBD2 (5 bases each). The CDR3 sequence is 13 residues long. Per germline, CDR1 SQVTM and CDR2 ANQGSEA. Trimming removed 6 bases from V and 0 bases from J, with 10 bases in between. CDR3 nucleotide sequence: TGCAGCGTGGGGACCGCTAGCACAGATACGCAGTATTTT. This translates into CSVGTASTDTQYF.

This sequence joins TRBV9 and TRBJ2-1, with 14 bases aligning to TRBD2. V shed 4 bases, J shed 4 bases, and the junction held 4 bases outside the gene matches. CDR3 size: 16 residues. Germline loops: CDR1 SGDLS, CDR2 YYNGEE. The CDR3 protein is CASSPRTSGGYNEQFF. Written as DNA, the CDR3 is TGTGCCAGCAGCCCCAGGACTAGCGGGGGGTACAATGAGCAGTTCTTC.

J is TRBJ1-4 and V is TRBV5-1, with 10 bases fitting TRBD1. The CDR3 spans 15 residues. Germline V gene sequence: CDR1 SGHRS, CDR2 YFSETQ. Trimming cost V 3 bases and J 7 bases; bases outside gene matches: 6. The CDR3 bases are TGCGCCAGCAGCTCCGGGACAGGGGATACTGAAAAACTGTTTTTT. Protein product: CASSSGTGDTEKLFF.

The chain links TRBV4-1 to TRBJ2-7; either TRBD1 or TRBD2 may fit D (5 bases each). This CDR3 is 16 amino acids long. Trimming took 4 bases from V and 7 from J, leaving 23 bases between them. CDR1 is MGHRA, CDR2 YSYEKL, per germline. The CDR3 DNA follows: TGCGCCAGCAGCCCACGCCTCAGGGCCCCCGGGAAGGAGCAGTACTTC. Its protein is CASSPRLRAPGKEQYF.

This chain connects TRBV5-5 to TRBJ1-5; D remains ambiguous. Germline values: CDR1 SGHKS, CDR2 YYEKEE (reference sequence). The V end lost 1 base, the J end lost 3 bases, and 11 bases lay between the germline ends. The CDR3 is made up of 15 amino acids. For the CDR3, the DNA is TGTGCCAGCAGCTTGACCGGGCAAAACAATCAGCCCCAGCATTTT. It yields the protein CASSLTGQNNQPQHF.

This chain joins TRBV28 and TRBJ1-1, with D possibly matching TRBD1 (5 bases). Germline loops: CDR1 MDHEN, CDR2 SYDVKM. Trimming removed 3 bases from V and 3 bases from J, with 11 bases in between. The CDR3 extends over 14 amino acids. CDR3 DNA sequence: TGTGCCAGCAGTTTTAGCAGGGAGGACACTGAAGCTTTCTTT. Translation gives CASSFSREDTEAFF.

CDR3 sequence reads: CASSLGGAYSPLHF. The CDR3 DNA is TGTGCCAGCAGCTTAGGGGGGGCCTATTCACCCCTCCACTTT. The chain employs TRBV7-2 and TRBJ1-6, with a weak D call TRBD1 (6 bases). Germline-derived CDR1 and CDR2 are SGHTA and FQGNSA. V was shortened by 1 base and J by 8 bases, with 9 bases between the two germline ends. The CDR3 runs 14 residues.

The rearrangement links TRBV6-5 to TRBJ2-7; D possibly corresponds to TRBD1 (6 bases). V was cut by 5 bases and J by 6 bases, with 17 bases left in between. The CDR3 is 14 amino acids. The germline CDR1 and CDR2 sequences are MNHEY and SVGAGI. DNA for the CDR3: TGTGCCAGCAGTCCCCTGCCAGGGGTGAGCGAGCAGTACTTC. It specifies CASSPLPGVSEQYF.

This clone came up once. The chain uses TRBV13 and TRBJ2-1; D uncertain. The germline gives CDR1 PRHDT, CDR2 FYEKMQ (reference sequence). The length of the CDR3 is 12 residues. With 9 bases removed from V and 5 bases from J, the gap between germline ends came to 11 bases. CDR3 protein: CASLDGHNEQFF. The DNA of the CDR3 is TGTGCCAGTTTGGACGGACACAATGAGCAGTTCTTC.

The chain recombines TRBV7-2 with TRBJ2-3; no reliable D call. V was shortened by 5 bases and J by 2 bases, with 5 bases between the two germline ends. Germline V gives CDR1 SGHTA, CDR2 FQGNSA. The CDR3 has 12 residues. As DNA, the CDR3 is TGTGCCAGCAGCCCCCCCACAGATACGCAGTATTTT. It translates to CASSPPTDTQYF.